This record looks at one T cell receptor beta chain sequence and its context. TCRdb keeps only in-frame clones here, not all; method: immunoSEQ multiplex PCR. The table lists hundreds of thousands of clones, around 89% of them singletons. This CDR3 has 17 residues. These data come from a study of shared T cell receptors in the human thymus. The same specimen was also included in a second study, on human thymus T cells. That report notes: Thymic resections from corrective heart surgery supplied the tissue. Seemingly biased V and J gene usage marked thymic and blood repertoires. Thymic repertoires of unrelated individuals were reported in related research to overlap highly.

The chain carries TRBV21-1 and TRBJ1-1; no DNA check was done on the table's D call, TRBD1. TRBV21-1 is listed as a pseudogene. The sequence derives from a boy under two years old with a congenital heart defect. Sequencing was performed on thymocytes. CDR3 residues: CASSKRGTGFGNTEAFF. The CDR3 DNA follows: TGTGCCAGCAGCAAAAGAGGGACAGGGTTCGGGAACACTGAAGCTTTCTTT.